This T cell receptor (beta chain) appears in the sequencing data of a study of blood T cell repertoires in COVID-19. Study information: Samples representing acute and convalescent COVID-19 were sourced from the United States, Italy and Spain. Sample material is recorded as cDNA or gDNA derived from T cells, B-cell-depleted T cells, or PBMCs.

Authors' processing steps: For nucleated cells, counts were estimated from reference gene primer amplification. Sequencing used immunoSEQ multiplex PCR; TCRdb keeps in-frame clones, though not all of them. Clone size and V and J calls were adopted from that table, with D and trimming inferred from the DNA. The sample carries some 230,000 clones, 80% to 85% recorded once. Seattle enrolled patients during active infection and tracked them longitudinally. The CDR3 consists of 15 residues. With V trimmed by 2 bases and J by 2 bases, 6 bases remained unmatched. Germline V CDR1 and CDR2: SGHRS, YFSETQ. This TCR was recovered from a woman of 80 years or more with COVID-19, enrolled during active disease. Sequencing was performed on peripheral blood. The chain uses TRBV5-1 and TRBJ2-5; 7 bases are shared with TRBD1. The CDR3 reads CASSFFGTVQETQYF. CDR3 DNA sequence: TGCGCCAGCAGCTTTTTTGGGACAGTACAAGAGACCCAGTACTTC.